The rows below give T cell receptor beta chains drawn from one sample of a study of cytotoxic CD8 clonotypes in ibrutinib-treated CLL. Assay: immunoSEQ multiplex PCR; the TCRdb copy retains only in-frame clones and omits some. The sample has roughly 49,000 clones, 70% to 90% seen once; the top ten hold about 20%. Sequenced material: PBMCs, taken after 24 months of ibrutinib treatment. These receptor sequences come from a human donor with chronic lymphocytic leukemia. Both conserved end residues are part of each CDR3. The D gene is left open where the match is weak. Rows may omit the clone size; those that give it use once, few, many or a size class.

TRBV14,20,-,TRBJ2-1,TRBD2,CASSPRWGLAGYSSYNEQFF,TGTGCCAGCAGCCCTCGCTGGGGACTAGCGGGATATAGCTCCTACAATGAGCAGTTCTTC
TRBV5-8,15,-,TRBJ2-7,-,CASSSASGFAYEQYF,TGTGCCAGCAGCTCCGCCTCGGGATTTGCCTACGAGCAGTACTTC
TRBV30,15,-,TRBJ2-6,TRBD1,CAWRNTGAGANVLTF,TGTGCCTGGAGAAATACAGGGGCGGGGGCCAACGTCCTGACTTTC
TRBV9,15,-,TRBJ1-1,TRBD1,CASSSRQGANTEAFF,TGTGCCAGCAGCTCCCGACAGGGGGCCAACACTGAAGCTTTCTTT
TRBV18,12,few,TRBJ1-2,-,CASSPREGGYTF,TGTGCCAGCTCACCACGGGAAGGAGGCTACACCTTC
TRBV6-5,15,few,TRBJ1-5,-,CASSPADGSGQPQHF,TGTGCCAGCAGCCCTGCGGATGGGTCCGGGCAGCCCCAGCATTTT
TRBV29-1,13,once,TRBJ1-1,-,CSVEDTMNTEAFF,TGCAGCGTTGAAGACACGATGAACACTGAAGCTTTCTTT
TRBV19,12,-,TRBJ1-2,-,CASREGYYGYTF,TGTGCCAGTAGAGAGGGGTACTATGGCTACACCTTC
TRBV5-8,16,-,TRBJ2-1,TRBD2,CASSLNSGSSYNEQFF,TGTGCCAGCAGCTTAAATAGCGGGAGCTCCTACAATGAGCAGTTCTTC
TRBV15,11,-,TRBJ2-1,-,CATSTFKEQFF,TGTGCCACCAGCACCTTCAAGGAGCAGTTCTTC
TRBV18,14,-,TRBJ2-6,-,CASSDIVGANVLTF,TGTGCCAGCTCCGATATAGTGGGGGCCAACGTCCTGACTTTC
TRBV7-2,13,-,TRBJ2-5,-,CASSLGGVETQYF,TGTGCCAGCAGCTTAGGTGGTGTGGAGACCCAGTACTTC
TRBV18,15,-,TRBJ1-3,-,CASSPRSNSGNTIYF,TGTGCCAGCTCACCCCGGAGCAACTCTGGAAACACCATATATTTT
TRBV2,15,-,TRBJ2-5,-,CASRTGTHTQETQYF,TGTGCCAGCAGGACCGGGACGCACACTCAAGAGACCCAGTACTTC
TRBV6-1,15,-,TRBJ2-1,-,CASSDTGRYFGEQFF,TGTGCCAGCAGTGATACCGGGAGATATTTCGGGGAGCAGTTCTTC
TRBV14,16,-,TRBJ1-1,-,CASSQGKTFLNTEAFF,TGTGCCAGCAGCCAAGGGAAAACTTTTTTGAACACTGAAGCTTTCTTT
TRBV19,15,-,TRBJ2-7,TRBD2,CASIHPRAGAYEQYF,TGTGCCAGTATACACCCCCGAGCGGGAGCCTACGAGCAGTACTTC
TRBV6-1,16,-,TRBJ2-7,TRBD2,CASSEAPTSEGYEQYF,TGTGCCAGCAGTGAAGCCCCGACTAGCGAGGGCTACGAGCAGTACTTC
TRBV6-1,14,-,TRBJ1-2,-,CASSDSISTYGYTF,TGTGCCAGCAGTGATAGCATCTCGACCTATGGCTACACCTTC
TRBV6-5,14,-,TRBJ2-7,-,CASKLRGYLREQYF,TGTGCCAGCAAGTTACGGGGGTACCTTAGGGAGCAGTACTTC
TRBV6-1,15,-,TRBJ2-7,-,CASSETGWQGYEQYF,TGTGCCAGCAGTGAAACGGGTTGGCAGGGCTACGAGCAGTACTTC
TRBV6-5,15,once,TRBJ2-7,TRBD2,CASSYRDSGNYEQYF,TGTGCCAGCAGTTACCGAGATAGCGGGAACTACGAGCAGTACTTC
TRBV5-1,16,-,TRBJ2-5,TRBD1,CASSLVGQGRSETQYF,TGCGCCAGCAGCTTGGTGGGACAGGGGAGGTCAGAGACCCAGTACTTC
TRBV7-3,13,-,TRBJ2-7,-,CASSPRPASEQYF,TGTGCCAGCAGCCCCCGCCCGGCCTCCGAGCAGTACTTC
TRBV9,14,-,TRBJ2-3,-,CASSVGDSTDTQYF,TGTGCCAGCAGCGTCGGGGACAGCACAGATACGCAGTATTTT